The sequence of this T cell receptor (beta chain) was determined in a study of blood T cells in healthy people across ages. V lost 4 bases to trimming and J lost 10 bases; unmatched junction nucleotides: 5. The CDR3 has 13 residues. The germline V gene has CDR1 DFQATT and CDR2 SNEGSKA (reference sequence). PCR was performed a second time for about 7 to 12 cycles using a sample-barcoded 5' primer and a J-beta primer mix. TCRdb re-called the 5' RACE reads through MiXCR, storing one row per CDR3 protein. This table has approximately 760,000 distinct CDR3 sequences, around a quarter appearing once. This clonotype was seen a handful of times. The same data also contributed to another study, on T cells of mothers and their children.

Sequenced: blood. The chain carries TRBV20-1 and TRBJ2-1, with 12 bases aligning to TRBD2. The TCR originated in a boy aged 5 to 17 in good health. The DNA for the CDR3 is TGCAGTGCTACTAGCGGGGGGGCAAAAGAGCAGTTCTTC. Amino acids: CSATSGGAKEQFF.